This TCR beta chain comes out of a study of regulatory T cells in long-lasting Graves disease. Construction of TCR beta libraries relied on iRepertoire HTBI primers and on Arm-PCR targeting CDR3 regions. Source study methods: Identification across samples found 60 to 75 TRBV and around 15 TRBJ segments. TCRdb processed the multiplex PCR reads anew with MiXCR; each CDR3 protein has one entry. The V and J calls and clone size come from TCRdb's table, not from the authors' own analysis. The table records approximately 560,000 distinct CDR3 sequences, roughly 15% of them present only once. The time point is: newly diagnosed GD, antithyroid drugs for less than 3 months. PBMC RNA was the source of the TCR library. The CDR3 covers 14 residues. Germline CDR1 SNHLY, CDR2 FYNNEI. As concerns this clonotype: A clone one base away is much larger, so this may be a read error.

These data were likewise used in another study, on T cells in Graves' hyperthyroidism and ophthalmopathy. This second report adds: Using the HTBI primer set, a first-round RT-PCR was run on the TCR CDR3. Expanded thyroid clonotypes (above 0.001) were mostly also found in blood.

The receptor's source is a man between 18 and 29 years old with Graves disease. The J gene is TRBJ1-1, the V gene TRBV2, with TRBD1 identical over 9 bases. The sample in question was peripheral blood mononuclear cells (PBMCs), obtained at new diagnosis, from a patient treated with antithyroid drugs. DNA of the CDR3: TGTGCCCGCAGTATACAGGGGGCAGGAACTGAAGCTTTCTTT. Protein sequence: CARSIQGAGTEAFF.